This TCR beta chain was captured in a study of T cell responses to AZD1222 COVID-19 vaccine. Both about-4-week and about-12-week second-dose recipients were combined. Produced via immunoSEQ multiplex PCR; TCRdb's table is partial and in-frame only. The sample contains 150,000 to 200,000 clones, 80% to 95% of which appear only once. On this clone itself: What it recognizes is unknown.

The CDR3 extends over 13 amino acids. The V end lost 1 base, the J end lost 7 bases, and 5 bases lay between the germline ends. The V gene's germline CDR1 is MNHNS and CDR2 SASEGT. General study results and limits: Repertoire sampling happened only post peak T cell response. Nearly half of spike-specific TCRs reportedly target variant regions that are unmutated in the B.1.351 and B.1.1.7 variants. The donor cohort was predominantly white British with a female majority, and clonal diversity may have been underestimated.

Sequencing was performed on peripheral blood, taken 28 days after the second AZD1222 dose. The source is an adult who received the AZD1222 COVID-19 vaccine. This chain links TRBV6-1 with TRBJ1-6; no definite D call. CDR3 DNA: TGTGCCAGCAGTGAAGGAATAAATTCACCCCTCCACTTT. Its translation: CASSEGINSPLHF.